The T cell receptor beta chain under discussion was sequenced for a study of PD-1 blockade in mismatch repair-deficient tumors. Study-level results: Tumor-resident clones, often absent from pretreatment blood, expanded after pembrolizumab and then contracted.

Note on this clone: The antigen is not known.

PCR or immunohistochemistry showed mismatch repair deficiency in every enrolled patient. TCR sequencing covered a few patients who responded to pembrolizumab. Looked up from germline, CDR1 is SGHNT and CDR2 is YYREEE (reference sequence). The V end lost 4 bases, the J end lost 7 bases, and 24 bases lay between the germline ends. The CDR3 extends over 16 amino acids. Some clones are missing from TCRdb's copy, which holds only in-frame ones; the method was immunoSEQ multiplex PCR. The sample lists about 39,000 clones; roughly 84% were seen once. The source is an adult with mismatch repair-deficient cancer. The chain carries TRBV5-4 and TRBJ2-7, with TRBD1 as a possible D gene (6 bases). The sequencing used PBMCs, collected about 40 weeks after starting pembrolizumab. The CDR3 loop is CASSPPGTTRLGEQYF. The CDR3 DNA reads as TGTGCCAGCAGCCCACCCGGGACAACCCGTTTAGGGGAGCAGTACTTC.